A single sample gave rise to the 13 T cell receptor beta chains below, sequenced in a study of shared clonotypes between healthy human individuals (TCRdb year 2020). Libraries were prepared through the immunoSEQ multiplex PCR assay. In TCRdb, the immuneACCESS table is reduced to in-frame sequences with V and J assigned. These tables do not hold every clone; where another copy was compared, an unresolved V gene accounts for under half, and the others remain unexplained. The sample table shows fewer than 400,000 clones, and around 72% are seen once. The leading ten clones occupy 10% of the sample. Sequencing was carried out using memory CD4+ T cells sorted from blood. The cell subset or site label, as the study defines it: CD45RA-negative fraction. Every receptor here comes from a man aged 30 to 45 in good health.

The CDR3 sequence: CACQGGPSYTQYF. CDR3 sequence (DNA): TGTGCCTGCCAGGGGGGACCGAGTTATACGCAGTATTTT. This sequence joins TRBV6-1 and TRBJ2-3; possible D gene TRBD1, 7 bases. The germline V and J ends were trimmed by 11 bases and 7 bases, with 19 bases remaining between them. The length of the CDR3 is 13 residues. Germline values: CDR1 MNHNS, CDR2 SASEGT.

This clone was counted only a few times. This chain uses TRBV9 with TRBJ2-7; 9 bases fit TRBD2. There are 13 residues in the CDR3. The trim removed 6 bases at V and 1 base at J, leaving 2 bases unmatched. Germline CDR1 reads SGDLS; CDR2 reads YYNGEE. For the CDR3, the DNA is TGTGCCAGCAACGCGGGAGGGTCCTACGAGCAGTACTTC. Its protein product is CASNAGGSYEQYF.

The CDR3 sequence: CASSPPRGRGGNNEQFF. The CDR3 region has the DNA TGTGCCAGCTCACCACCGAGAGGGAGAGGGGGCAACAATGAGCAGTTCTTC. The chain employs TRBV18 and TRBJ2-1; 7 nucleotides align to TRBD1. This CDR3 comprises 17 residues. V gave up 0 bases and J gave up 5 bases; unmatched junction bases: 10. Germline V CDR1 and CDR2: KGHSH, LQKENI.

The rearrangement uses TRBV11-2 and TRBJ2-1; TRBD2 might be the D (5 bases). The CDR3 extends over 16 amino acids. Germline V gene sequence: CDR1 SGHAT, CDR2 FQNNGV. With 5 bases removed from V and 0 bases from J, the gap between germline ends came to 14 bases. Written as DNA, the CDR3 is TGTGCCAGCAGCGGAACAAAGCGGAACTCCTACAATGAGCAGTTCTTC. Amino acids: CASSGTKRNSYNEQFF.

CDR3 residues: CASSLMIGTGGNEQFF. CDR3 coding DNA: TGTGCCAGCAGCCTCATGATAGGGACAGGTGGAAATGAGCAGTTCTTC. The chain has TRBV9 and TRBJ2-1; 8 bases agree with TRBD1. After removal of 4 bases from V and 7 bases from J, the junction contained 13 bases not matched to a gene. This CDR3 spans 16 amino acids. Germline V gene data show CDR1 as SGDLS and CDR2 as YYNGEE.

Of note for this clone: With only one base between it and a far larger clone, this is likely a read error. Distinct nucleotide sequences in the sample also encode this CDR3. This chain uses TRBV6-1 with TRBJ1-3; D remains unclear. CDR1 and CDR2 from the germline V gene are MNHNS and SASEGT. This CDR3 contains 12 residues. The V gene lost 1 base and the J gene lost 4 bases, with 2 bases spanning the gap. The DNA of the CDR3 is TGTGCCAGCAGTGAAGTCGGAAACACCATATATTTT. Its translation is CASSEVGNTIYF.

The chain uses TRBV6-1 and TRBJ2-2; D is unclear. The CDR3 totals 11 residues. Germline V gene lookup returns CDR1 MNHNS and CDR2 SASEGT. The germline V and J ends were trimmed by 7 bases and 7 bases, with 7 bases remaining between them. CDR3 nucleotide sequence: TGTGCCAGCAAAAGATACGGGGAGCTGTTTTTT. Amino acids: CASKRYGELFF.

V is TRBV4-3 and J is TRBJ1-1; perhaps TRBD1 as D (6 bases). Germline CDR1 reads LGHNA; CDR2 reads YSLEER. Trimming left V 1 base short and J 1 base short, with 10 bases between. The CDR3 sequence is 15 residues long. CDR3 sequence (DNA): TGCGCCAGCAGCCAAGCGGGACACCCGAACACTGAAGCTTTCTTT. Amino acid sequence: CASSQAGHPNTEAFF.

The rearrangement links TRBV5-4 to TRBJ2-7, with 9 nucleotides matching TRBD1. The trim removed 4 bases at V and 2 bases at J, leaving 4 bases unmatched. The CDR3 runs 14 residues. Germline V gives CDR1 SGHNT, CDR2 YYREEE (reference sequence). CDR3: CASSATGGTYEQYF. The CDR3, as DNA: TGTGCCAGCAGCGCGACAGGGGGGACCTACGAGCAGTACTTC.

The chain joins TRBV30 to TRBJ1-1, with D possibly being TRBD1 (6 bases). The CDR3 is 12 amino acids. V was pared by 5 bases and J by 4 bases, with 11 bases between. In germline, CDR1 is GTSNPN, CDR2 SVGIG (reference sequence). The DNA for the CDR3 is TGTGCCTGGGTAGGGGGACGCACTGAAGCTTTCTTT. Protein sequence: CAWVGGRTEAFF.

The chain recombines TRBV5-4 with TRBJ2-3, with a possible D match to TRBD2 (6 bases). The germline CDR1 and CDR2 sequences are SGHNT and YYREEE (reference sequence). The CDR3 loop spans 17 amino acids. Deletions cut 5 bases from V and 1 base from J, with 20 bases between. The DNA of the CDR3 is TGTGCCAGCAGATTAGGGGTCGGGAGAGGGGGCACAGATACGCAGTATTTT. Protein product: CASRLGVGRGGTDTQYF.

This chain uses TRBV11-2 with TRBJ1-4; no definite D call. This CDR3 contains 13 residues. Germline CDR1 SGHAT, CDR2 FQNNGV. The V end lost 5 bases, the J end lost 8 bases, and 12 bases lay between the germline ends. CDR3 protein: CASSRAAGEKLFF. The DNA for the CDR3 is TGTGCCAGCAGCCGGGCCGCCGGCGAAAAACTGTTTTTT.

V and J are TRBV5-6 and TRBJ1-2; a possible D gene is TRBD1 (5 bases). CDR3 size: 15 residues. Trimming left V 5 bases short and J 4 bases short, with 18 bases between. CDR1 is SGHDT, CDR2 YYEEEE, per germline. The CDR3 region has the DNA TGTGCCAGCAGTCCGACAGCCACGGGATCCTATGGCTACACCTTC. Amino acids: CASSPTATGSYGYTF.